This section outlines one T cell receptor (beta chain) sequence together with its context. The data were produced by immunoSEQ multiplex PCR, yet TCRdb's version contains in-frame clones alone and is incomplete. Of 75,000 to 80,000 clones detected, roughly 83% appear once; the ten largest clones hold 38%. The sample is drawn from a study of cytotoxic CD8 clonotypes in ibrutinib-treated CLL. V was cut by 1 base and J by 1 base, with 12 bases left in between. The CDR3 consists of 16 residues. Germline V gene data show CDR1 as LGHNA and CDR2 as YNFKEQ. The receptor comes from a human donor with chronic lymphocytic leukemia. The chain links TRBV4-2 to TRBJ2-3, with D possibly being TRBD1 (5 bases). The specimen was PBMCs, collected after 24 months of ibrutinib treatment. The CDR3 here is CASSQGQSDGTDTQYF. CDR3 nucleotides: TGTGCCAGCAGCCAAGGACAGTCTGATGGCACAGATACGCAGTATTTT.